This T cell receptor beta chain was retrieved from a study of blood T cells in healthy people across ages. Findings and caveats of the study: TCR beta diversity per million T cells fell roughly linearly with age.

V lost 5 bases and J 9 bases, leaving 20 bases between the germline ends. The CDR3 is 15 residues long. Germline CDR1 is MNHNY and CDR2 is SVGAGI (reference sequence). A second PCR of about 7 to 11 cycles used a sample-barcoded 5' primer and a J-beta primer mix. TCRdb reanalysed the 5' RACE reads using MiXCR and keeps one entry per CDR3 protein. The sample records roughly 730,000 distinct CDR3 sequences, 56% being singletons. The sample providers were healthy Caucasian people from Russia, aged roughly 6 to 95. Turning to this clonotype: Its antigen is currently unknown.

This chain links TRBV6-6 with TRBJ2-1; D not certain. The sequence was collected from a man aged 35-49 years in good health. Sequencing input: blood. In nucleotides, the CDR3 is TGTGCCAGCAGTGATGACGATTTCCAAACTGGTGAGCAGTTCTTC. Its protein product is CASSDDDFQTGEQFF.